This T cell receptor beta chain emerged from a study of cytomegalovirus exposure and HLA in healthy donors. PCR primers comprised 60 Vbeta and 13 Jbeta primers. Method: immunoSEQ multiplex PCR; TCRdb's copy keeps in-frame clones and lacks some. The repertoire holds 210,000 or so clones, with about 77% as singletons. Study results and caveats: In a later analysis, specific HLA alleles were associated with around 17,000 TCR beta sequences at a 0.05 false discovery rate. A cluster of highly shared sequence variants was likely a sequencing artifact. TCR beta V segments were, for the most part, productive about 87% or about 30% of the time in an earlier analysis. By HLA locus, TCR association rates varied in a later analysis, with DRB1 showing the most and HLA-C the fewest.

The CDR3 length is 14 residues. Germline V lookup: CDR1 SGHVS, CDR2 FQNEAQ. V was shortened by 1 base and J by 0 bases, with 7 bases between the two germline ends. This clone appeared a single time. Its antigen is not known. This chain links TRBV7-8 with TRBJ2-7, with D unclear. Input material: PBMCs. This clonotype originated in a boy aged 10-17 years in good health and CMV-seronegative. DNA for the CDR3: TGTGCCAGCAGCTTAGAACCCAGCTCCTACGAGCAGTACTTC. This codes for CASSLEPSSYEQYF.